Described below is a single TCR beta chain sequence and its context. Method: immunoSEQ multiplex PCR; TCRdb's copy keeps in-frame clones and lacks some. The data contain about 270,000 clones, under 90% of them singletons. This entry is derived from a study of blood T cell repertoires in COVID-19. Per germline, CDR1 SNHLY and CDR2 FYNNEI. The CDR3 contains 15 residues. V lost 4 bases and J 4 bases, leaving 16 bases between the germline ends. The sequence derives from a woman younger than 35 with acute or convalescent COVID-19. The sequenced sample consisted of peripheral blood. The V gene is TRBV2, the J gene TRBJ1-2; D perhaps matches TRBD1 (6 bases). The CDR3 nucleotides are TGTGCCAGCAGTGCAGCGGCAGGGGCTTTCTATGGCTACACCTTC. Its protein is CASSAAAGAFYGYTF.